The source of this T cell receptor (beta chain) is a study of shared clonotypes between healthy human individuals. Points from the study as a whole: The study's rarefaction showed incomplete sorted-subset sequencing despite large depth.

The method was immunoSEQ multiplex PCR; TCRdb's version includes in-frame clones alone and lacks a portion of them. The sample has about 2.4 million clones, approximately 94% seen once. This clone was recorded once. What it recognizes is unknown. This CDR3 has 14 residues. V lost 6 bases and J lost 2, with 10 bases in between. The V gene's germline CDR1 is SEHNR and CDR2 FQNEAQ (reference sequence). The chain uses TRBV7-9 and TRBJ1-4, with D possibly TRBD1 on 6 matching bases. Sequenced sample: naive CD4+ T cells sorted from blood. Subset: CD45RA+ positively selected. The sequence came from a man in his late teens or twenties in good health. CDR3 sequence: CASSSGGTNEKLFF. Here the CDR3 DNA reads TGTGCCAGCAGTTCCGGGGGCACTAATGAAAAACTGTTTTTT.